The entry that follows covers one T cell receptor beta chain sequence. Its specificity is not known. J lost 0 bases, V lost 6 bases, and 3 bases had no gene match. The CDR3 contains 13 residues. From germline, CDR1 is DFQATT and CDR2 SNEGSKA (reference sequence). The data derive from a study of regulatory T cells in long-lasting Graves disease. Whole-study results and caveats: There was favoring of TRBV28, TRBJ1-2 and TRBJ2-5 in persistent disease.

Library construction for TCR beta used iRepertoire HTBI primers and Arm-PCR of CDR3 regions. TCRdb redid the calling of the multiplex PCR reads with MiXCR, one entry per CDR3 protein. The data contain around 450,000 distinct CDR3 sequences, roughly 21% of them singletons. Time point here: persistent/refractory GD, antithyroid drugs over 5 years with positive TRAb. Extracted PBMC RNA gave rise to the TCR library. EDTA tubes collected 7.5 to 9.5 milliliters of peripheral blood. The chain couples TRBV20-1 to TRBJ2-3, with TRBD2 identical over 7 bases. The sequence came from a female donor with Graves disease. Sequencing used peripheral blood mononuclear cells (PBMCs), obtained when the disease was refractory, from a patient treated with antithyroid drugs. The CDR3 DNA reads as TGCAGTGCCCGGCGGGAGAGCACAGATACGCAGTATTTT. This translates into CSARRESTDTQYF.